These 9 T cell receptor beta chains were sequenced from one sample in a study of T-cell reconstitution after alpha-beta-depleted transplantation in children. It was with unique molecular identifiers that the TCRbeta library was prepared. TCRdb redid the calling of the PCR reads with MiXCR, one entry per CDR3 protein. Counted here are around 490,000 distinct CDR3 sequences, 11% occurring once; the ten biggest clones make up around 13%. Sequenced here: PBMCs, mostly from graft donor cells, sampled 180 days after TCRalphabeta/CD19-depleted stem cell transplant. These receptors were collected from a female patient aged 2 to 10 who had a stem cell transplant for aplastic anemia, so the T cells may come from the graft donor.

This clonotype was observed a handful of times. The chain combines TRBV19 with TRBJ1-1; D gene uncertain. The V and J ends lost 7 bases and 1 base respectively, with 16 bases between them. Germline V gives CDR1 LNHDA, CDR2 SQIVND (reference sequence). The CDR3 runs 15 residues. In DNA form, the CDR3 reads TGTGCCAGTAACCAGGCCCGGCTTCCGAACACTGAAGCTTTCTTT. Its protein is CASNQARLPNTEAFF.

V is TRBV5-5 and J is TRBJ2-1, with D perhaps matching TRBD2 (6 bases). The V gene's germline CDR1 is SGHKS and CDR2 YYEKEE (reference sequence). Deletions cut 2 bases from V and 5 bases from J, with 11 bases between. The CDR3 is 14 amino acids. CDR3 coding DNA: TGTGCCAGCAGCTTAGTAGCGGCTAACAATGAGCAGTTCTTC. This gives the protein CASSLVAANNEQFF.

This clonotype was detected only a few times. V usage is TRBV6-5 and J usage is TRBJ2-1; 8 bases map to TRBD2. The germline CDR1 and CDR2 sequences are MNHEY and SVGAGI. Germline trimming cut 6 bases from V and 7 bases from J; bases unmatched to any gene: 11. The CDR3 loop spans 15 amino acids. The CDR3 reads CASSSVAGGSNEQFF. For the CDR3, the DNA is TGTGCCAGCAGCTCCGTGGCGGGAGGTTCTAATGAGCAGTTCTTC.

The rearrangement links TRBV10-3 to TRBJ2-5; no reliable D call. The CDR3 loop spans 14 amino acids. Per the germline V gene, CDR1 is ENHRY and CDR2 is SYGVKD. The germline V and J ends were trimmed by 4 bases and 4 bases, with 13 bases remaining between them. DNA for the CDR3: TGTGCCATCAGTGTTGGAGACATAGGAGAGACCCAGTACTTC. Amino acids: CAISVGDIGETQYF.

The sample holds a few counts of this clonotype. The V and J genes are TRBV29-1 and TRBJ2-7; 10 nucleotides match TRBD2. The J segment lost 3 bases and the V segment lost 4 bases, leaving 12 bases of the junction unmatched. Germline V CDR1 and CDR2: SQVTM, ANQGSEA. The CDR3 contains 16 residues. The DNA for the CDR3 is TGCAGCGTTGTTTGGCTAGCGGGAGCGGGGGTCTACGAGCAGTACTTC. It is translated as CSVVWLAGAGVYEQYF.

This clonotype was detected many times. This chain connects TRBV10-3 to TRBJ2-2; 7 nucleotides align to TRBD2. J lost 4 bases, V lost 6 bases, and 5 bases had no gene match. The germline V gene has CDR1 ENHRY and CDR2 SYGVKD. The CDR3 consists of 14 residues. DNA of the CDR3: TGTGCCATCAGGGATAGCGGGCGCACCGGGGAGCTGTTTTTT. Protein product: CAIRDSGRTGELFF.

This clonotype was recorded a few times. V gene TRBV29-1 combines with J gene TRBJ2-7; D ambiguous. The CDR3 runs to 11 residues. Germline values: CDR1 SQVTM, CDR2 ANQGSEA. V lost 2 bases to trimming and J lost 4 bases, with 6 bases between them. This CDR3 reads CSVERPYEQYV. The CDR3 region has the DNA TGCAGCGTTGAACGCCCATACGAGCAGTACGTC.

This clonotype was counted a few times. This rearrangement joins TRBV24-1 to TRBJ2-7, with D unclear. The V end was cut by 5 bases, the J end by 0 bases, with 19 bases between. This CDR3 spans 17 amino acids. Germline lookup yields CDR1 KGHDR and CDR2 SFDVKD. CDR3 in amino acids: CATSGLGAPPCSYEQYV. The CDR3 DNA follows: TGTGCCACCAGTGGGCTCGGTGCACCTCCGTGCTCCTACGAGCAGTACGTC.

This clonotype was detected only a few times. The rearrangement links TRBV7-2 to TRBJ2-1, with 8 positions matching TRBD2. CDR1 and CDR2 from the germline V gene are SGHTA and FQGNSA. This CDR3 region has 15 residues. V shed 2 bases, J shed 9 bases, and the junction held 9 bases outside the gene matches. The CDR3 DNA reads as TGTGCCAGCAGCTTACGACATAGCGGGGAGGGTGAGCAGTTCTTC. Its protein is CASSLRHSGEGEQFF. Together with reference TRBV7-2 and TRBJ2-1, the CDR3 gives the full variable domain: GAGVSQSPSNKVTEKGKDVELRCDPISGHTALYWYRQSLGQGLEFLIYFQGNSAPDKSGLPSDRFSAERTGGSVSTLTIQRTQQEDSAVYLCASSLRHSGEGEQFFGPGTRLTVL.